This T cell receptor (beta chain) was documented in a study of blood T cell repertoires in COVID-19 (dated by TCRdb to 2018 to 2021). As for the study more broadly: Samples from collaborators originated in the United States, Italy and Spain and spanned both the acute and convalescent phases of COVID-19. Where available, HLA class I and class II types were taken from metadata supplied by the sample provider and were not determined by assay-based typing. Subjects who had been exposed to COVID-19, were actively infected with it, or had recovered from it provided the deeply sampled blood TCRbeta repertoires that made up the dataset. The sample metadata nearly always contained a de-identified subject ID, COVID-19 status, age in years and sex. The repertoires were released in a freely available public database meant as a resource for research on the immune response to SARS-CoV-2. The material from the prospective study consisted of cDNA or gDNA derived from T cells, B-cell-depleted T cells, or PBMCs. The samples were drawn from two sources: the first 160 participants of the ongoing ImmuneRACE study, and 1,000 to 1,500 subjects contributed by 6 global collaborators.

Deletion took 6 bases off V and 0 bases off J, with a span of 14 bases between the germline ends. The cysteine opens and the phenylalanine closes a CDR3 of 15 amino acids. The entry retains the CDR3 DNA only, 45 bases that are in frame from base 1. The germline V gene gives CDR1 as MNHEY and CDR2 as SVGAGI. Study-wide findings and limitations: The quantity of clinical and demographic metadata differed by source and by participant and was supplied without curation.

Whole blood was collected in K2EDTA tubes by collaborating institutions according to the institutions' own protocols. For TCRbeta analysis, collaborators shipped samples as frozen whole blood, isolated PBMCs, or DNA extracted from either of those sample types. With regard to this clone: The target of this receptor is not known. Base-call qualities are not available, and no considerably larger clone is one nucleotide away.

The immunoSEQ Assay, a bias-controlled multiplex PCR, was used to amplify TCRbeta CDR3 regions from genomic DNA. The paper's processing steps were these. Nucleated cell counts per sample were estimated from amplification of reference gene primers within the assay. To quantify the absolute abundance of each unique TCRbeta CDR3 rearrangement, sequence reads were collapsed and filtered. For each sample, productive Simpson clonality was calculated by taking the square root of Simpson's diversity index across productive rearrangements. Not all clones reach the TCRdb copy of this immuneACCESS table, which keeps in-frame sequences only. Checked studies attribute under half of the gap to unresolved V genes and leave the rest unexplained. V and J calls and clone size are as listed in that table; D and trimming were resolved from the DNA. This sample lists roughly 280,000 clones; 75% to 90% were detected once. 9.5% to 11% of the sample rests with the top ten.

Input material: peripheral blood. The chain joins TRBV6-5 to TRBJ1-2; the D region possibly corresponds to TRBD1 (5 bases align). The origin of this receptor is a woman aged 65 to 85 with acute or convalescent COVID-19. The CDR3 in this case is CASRGNGAPNYGYTF. In nucleotides, the sequence is TGTGCCAGCAGGGGTAATGGGGCACCTAACTATGGCTACACCTTC.